Described below is a single T cell receptor (beta chain) sequence and its context. Antigen unknown. The data stem from a study of cytomegalovirus exposure and HLA in healthy donors. Study-wide results and caveats: There were a few CMV-associated chains whose specificity for CMV antigens was confirmed in vitro.

Trimming cost V 0 bases and J 5 bases; bases outside gene matches: 5. The CDR3 extends over 15 amino acids. In germline, CDR1 is LNHNV, CDR2 YYDKDF (reference sequence). Both 60 Vbeta primers and 13 Jbeta primers went into the PCR. The method was immunoSEQ multiplex PCR; TCRdb's version includes in-frame clones alone and lacks a portion of them. The data contain around 170,000 clones, approximately 85% of them singletons. The TCR sequence derives from a woman in her late teens or twenties in good health and CMV-seronegative. The V call is TRBV15, the J call TRBJ2-5; TRBD2 aligns across 8 bases. Material for sequencing was PBMCs. CDR3 in amino acids: CATSRDGTSMETQYF. The CDR3 bases are TGTGCCACCAGCAGAGATGGGACTAGTATGGAGACCCAGTACTTC.